These 16 T cell receptor beta chains were all obtained from the same sample, sequenced in a study of early T cells in non-severe SARS-CoV-2 infection. One entry per CDR3 protein results from TCRdb running MiXCR on the 5' RACE reads. The sample lists about 60,000 distinct CDR3 sequences; less than 20% were seen once. Sequenced here: whole blood, sampled at baseline. Receptor source: an adult who was a healthcare worker with PCR-confirmed SARS-CoV-2 infection or an uninfected control (not recorded which).

The chain uses TRBV28 and TRBJ2-7; D remains ambiguous. Trimming left V 1 base short and J 6 bases short, with 19 bases between. The CDR3 has 16 amino acids. Germline V gives CDR1 MDHEN, CDR2 SYDVKM. The CDR3 is CASSLSRAFGPREQYF. In nucleotides, the CDR3 is TGTGCCAGCAGTTTATCCCGGGCCTTCGGGCCTCGCGAGCAGTACTTC.

This clonotype was counted many times. The J gene is TRBJ2-3, the V gene TRBV7-9; D not certain. The CDR3 loop spans 11 amino acids. The ends were cut back, 2 bases at V and 6 bases at J, with 3 bases in the middle. The germline CDR1 and CDR2 sequences are SEHNR and FQNEAQ (reference sequence). The CDR3 region has the DNA TGTGCCAGCAGCTTAAAGGATACGCAGTATTTT. This codes for CASSLKDTQYF.

This clonotype was counted between two and nine times. The V gene is TRBV5-1, the J gene TRBJ2-4; TRBD1 matches at 7 bases. Germline CDR1 SGHRS, CDR2 YFSETQ. The CDR3 spans 19 residues. The V gene end was trimmed by 5 bases and the J gene end by 3 bases; junction bases not matched to a gene: 20. The CDR3 DNA reads TGCGCCAGCAGGCCCTTTAGCCCCGCTTCAGGGACAGACAAAAACATTCAGTACTTC. Its protein is CASRPFSPASGTDKNIQYF. Filled out from reference TRBV5-1 and TRBJ2-4, the complete variable domain reads KAGVTQTPRYLIKTRGQQVTLSCSPISGHRSVSWYQQTPGQGLQFLFEYFSETQRNKGNFPGRFSGRQFSNSRSEMNVSTLELGDSALYLCASRPFSPASGTDKNIQYFGAGTRLSVL.

This clonotype appeared a few times. The gene calls are TRBV6-6 and TRBJ1-6, with D maybe TRBD1 (6 bases). The CDR3 contains 15 residues. Trimming took off 1 base at V and 5 bases at J, with 9 bases between the two ends. Germline CDR1 reads MNHNY; CDR2 reads SVGAGI (reference sequence). CDR3 nucleotides: TGTGCCAGCAGTTACTTGCCAGGGGATAATTCACCCCTCCACTTT. It specifies CASSYLPGDNSPLHF.

The chain has TRBV25-1 and TRBJ1-1; weak D call: TRBD1 (6 bases). The CDR3 length is 15 residues. Between the trimmed V and J ends, which lost 3 bases and 2 bases, there was a span of 13 bases. In germline, CDR1 is MGHDK, CDR2 SYGVNS. Here the CDR3 DNA reads TGTGCCAGCAGTGAGGGGCCCGGGGGCAACACTGAAGCTTTCTTT. As protein: CASSEGPGGNTEAFF.

This clonotype turned up a few times. The chain couples TRBV30 to TRBJ1-2, with TRBD1 identical over 9 bases. This CDR3 region has 14 residues. V trimming: 4 bases; J trimming: 8 bases; junction bases outside the gene matches: 11. Looked up from germline, CDR1 is GTSNPN and CDR2 is SVGIG (reference sequence). The CDR3 DNA follows: TGTGCCTGGACCGGACAGGGGCGGTTTTGGGGCTACACCTTC. It specifies CAWTGQGRFWGYTF.

V and J are TRBV20-1 and TRBJ2-7; TRBD1 agrees at 7 bases. This CDR3 is 13 amino acids long. CDR1 and CDR2 from the germline V gene are DFQATT and SNEGSKA (reference sequence). Trimming at V came to 0 bases and at J to 6 bases, leaving 5 bases not matched to a gene. CDR3: CSARETGDGEQYF. DNA for the CDR3: TGCAGTGCTAGAGAAACAGGGGATGGCGAGCAGTACTTC.

This clonotype occurred a few times. This rearrangement joins TRBV25-1 to TRBJ2-7; 9 nucleotides match TRBD1. After removal of 9 bases from V and 3 bases from J, the junction contained 6 bases not matched to a gene. CDR3 length equals 13 residues. Looked up from germline, CDR1 is MGHDK and CDR2 is SYGVNS. The chain's CDR3 is CASQGQGVYEQYF. The CDR3 nucleotides read TGTGCCAGTCAGGGACAGGGCGTCTACGAGCAGTACTTC.

In nucleotides, the CDR3 is TGTGCCAGCGCTAGGGGCATGAACACTGAAGCTTTCTTT. Residues: CASARGMNTEAFF. The J gene is TRBJ1-1, the V gene TRBV6-2 or TRBV6-3; D might be TRBD1 (5 bases). The germline V gene encodes CDR1 MNHEY and CDR2 SVGEGT. The ends were cut back, 8 bases at V and 0 bases at J, with 10 bases in the middle. The CDR3 runs to 13 residues.

The chain combines TRBV10-3 with TRBJ2-3; the match to TRBD1 covers 7 bases. The length of the CDR3 is 16 residues. Germline values: CDR1 ENHRY, CDR2 SYGVKD. The V segment lost 5 bases and the J segment 0 bases; nucleotides outside the gene matches: 8. The CDR3 nucleotides read TGTGCCATCAGTTCCGGGACAGTCGGCAGCACAGATACGCAGTATTTT. It encodes CAISSGTVGSTDTQYF.

The chain has TRBV2 and TRBJ2-3, with 9 bases aligning to TRBD1. Trimming cost V 5 bases and J 4 bases; bases outside gene matches: 4. The CDR3 covers 14 residues. Germline assignment: CDR1 SNHLY and CDR2 FYNNEI. The CDR3 bases are TGTGCCAGCAGTTACAGGGGGCTAGCAGATACGCAGTATTTT. Its protein product is CASSYRGLADTQYF.

This clonotype has ten or more counts. The chain has TRBV9 and TRBJ2-7; D call uncertain. Germline CDR1 is SGDLS and CDR2 is YYNGEE. Trimming removed 0 bases from V and 3 bases from J, with 4 bases in between. The CDR3 runs to 12 residues. CDR3 in DNA: TGTGCCAGCAGCGTAGTATTCTACGAGCAGTACTTC. Residues: CASSVVFYEQYF.

A few counts support this clonotype. The rearrangement uses TRBV20-1 and TRBJ2-6; the D is unclear. V lost 6 bases, J lost 5 bases, and 11 bases lay in between. The CDR3 totals 13 residues. Germline loops: CDR1 DFQATT, CDR2 SNEGSKA (reference sequence). Written as DNA, the CDR3 is TGCAGTGCCCCGGACCAGAGGGCCAACGTCCTGACTTTC. It is translated as CSAPDQRANVLTF.

The gene calls are TRBV27 and TRBJ2-2; possible D gene TRBD2, 6 bases. With 0 bases removed from V and 4 bases from J, the gap between germline ends came to 12 bases. Germline V lookup: CDR1 MNHEY, CDR2 SMNVEV (reference sequence). CDR3 size: 16 residues. In nucleotides, the CDR3 is TGTGCCAGCAGTTTATCCCCGGGAGCGGGCACCGGGGAGCTGTTTTTT. The encoded protein is CASSLSPGAGTGELFF.

This clonotype was picked up many times. The gene calls are TRBV7-2 and TRBJ2-1; 7 nucleotides agree with TRBD2. V was clipped by 2 bases and J by 6 bases; unmatched bases: 4. The CDR3 covers 14 residues. CDR1 and CDR2 (germline): SGHTA, FQGNSA. CDR3 bases: TGTGCCAGCAGCTTACCCGGACTAGGCAATGAGCAGTTCTTC. The encoded protein is CASSLPGLGNEQFF.

This clonotype was seen only a few times. In nucleotides, the CDR3 is TGTGCCAGCGGGGACCCAGGGGCCGGCAATCAGCCCCAGCATTTT. Translation gives CASGDPGAGNQPQHF. The chain is built from TRBV12-3 or TRBV12-4 and TRBJ1-5, with D possibly being TRBD1 (6 bases). Trimming left V 8 bases short and J 2 bases short, with 16 bases between. The CDR3 totals 15 residues.